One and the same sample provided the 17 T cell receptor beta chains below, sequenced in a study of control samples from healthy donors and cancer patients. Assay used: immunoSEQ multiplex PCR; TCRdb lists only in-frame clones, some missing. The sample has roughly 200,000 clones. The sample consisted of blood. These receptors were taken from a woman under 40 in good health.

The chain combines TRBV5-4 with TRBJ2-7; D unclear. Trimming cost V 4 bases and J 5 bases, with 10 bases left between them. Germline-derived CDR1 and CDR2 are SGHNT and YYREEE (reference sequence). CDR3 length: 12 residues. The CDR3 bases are TGTGCCAGCAGCACGAACACGGACGAGCAGTACTTC. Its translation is CASSTNTDEQYF.

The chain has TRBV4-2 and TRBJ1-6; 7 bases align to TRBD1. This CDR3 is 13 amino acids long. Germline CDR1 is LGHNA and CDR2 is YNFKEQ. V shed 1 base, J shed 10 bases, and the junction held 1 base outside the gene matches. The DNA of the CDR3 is TGTGCCAGCAGCCAAGGAGGGGGCTCACCCCTCCACTTT. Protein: CASSQGGGSPLHF.

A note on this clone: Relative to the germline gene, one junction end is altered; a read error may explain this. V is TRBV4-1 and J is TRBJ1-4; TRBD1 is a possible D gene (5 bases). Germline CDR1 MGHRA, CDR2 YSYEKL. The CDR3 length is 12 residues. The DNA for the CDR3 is TGCGCCAGCAGCCAAGAAGGCCGGGACTCGGTTTTT. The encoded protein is CASSQEGRDSVF.

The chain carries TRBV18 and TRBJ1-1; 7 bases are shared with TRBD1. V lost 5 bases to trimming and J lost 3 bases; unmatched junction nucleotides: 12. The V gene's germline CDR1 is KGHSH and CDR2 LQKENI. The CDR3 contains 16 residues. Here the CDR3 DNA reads TGTGCCAGCTCATGGGCGCAGGGGGAAGGGGACACTGAAGCTTTCTTT. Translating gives CASSWAQGEGDTEAFF. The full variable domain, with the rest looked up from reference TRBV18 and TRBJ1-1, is NAGVMQNPRHLVRRRGQEARLRCSPMKGHSHVYWYRQLPEEGLKFMVYLQKENIIDESGMPKERFSAEFPKEGPSILRIQQVVRGDSAAYFCASSWAQGEGDTEAFFGQGTRLTVV.

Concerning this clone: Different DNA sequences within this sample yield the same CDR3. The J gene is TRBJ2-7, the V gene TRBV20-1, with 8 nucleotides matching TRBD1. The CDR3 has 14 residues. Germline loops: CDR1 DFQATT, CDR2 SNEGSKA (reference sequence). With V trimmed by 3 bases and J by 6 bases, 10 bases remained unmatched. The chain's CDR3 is CSASQGTGLSEQYF. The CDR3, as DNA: TGCAGTGCTAGTCAGGGGACAGGACTCTCCGAGCAGTACTTC.

In nucleotides, the CDR3 is TGTGCCAGTAGTATCGTAGCAGGGAGCTCACCCCTCCACTTT. Translating it yields CASSIVAGSSPLHF. V usage is TRBV19 and J usage is TRBJ1-6; possible D gene TRBD1, 5 bases. V shed 3 bases and J shed 10 bases, with 13 bases lying between them. From germline, CDR1 is LNHDA and CDR2 SQIVND (reference sequence). The CDR3 consists of 14 residues.

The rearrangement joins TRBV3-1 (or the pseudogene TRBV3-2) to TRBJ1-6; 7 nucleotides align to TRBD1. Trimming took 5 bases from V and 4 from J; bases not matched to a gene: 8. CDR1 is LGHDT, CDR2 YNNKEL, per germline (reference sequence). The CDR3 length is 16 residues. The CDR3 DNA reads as TGTGCCAGCAGCAGTGGACAGGTCCCTTATAATTCACCCCTCCACTTT. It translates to CASSSGQVPYNSPLHF.

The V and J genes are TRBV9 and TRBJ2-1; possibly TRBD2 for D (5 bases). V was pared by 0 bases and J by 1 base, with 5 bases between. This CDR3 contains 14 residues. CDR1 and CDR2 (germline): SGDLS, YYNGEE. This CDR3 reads CASSVGGSYNEQFF. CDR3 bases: TGTGCCAGCAGCGTAGGCGGGTCCTACAATGAGCAGTTCTTC.

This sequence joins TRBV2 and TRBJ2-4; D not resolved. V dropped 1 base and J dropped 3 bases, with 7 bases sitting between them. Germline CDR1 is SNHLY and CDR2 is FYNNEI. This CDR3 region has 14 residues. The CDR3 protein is CASSEGSLKNIQYF. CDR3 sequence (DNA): TGTGCCAGCAGTGAAGGCAGCCTCAAAAACATTCAGTACTTC.

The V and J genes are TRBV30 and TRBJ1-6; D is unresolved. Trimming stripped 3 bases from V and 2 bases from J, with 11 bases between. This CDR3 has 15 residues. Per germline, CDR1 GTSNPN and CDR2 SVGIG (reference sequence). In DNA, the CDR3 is TGTGCCTGGAGCTTAGTGGGAACCTATAATTCACCCCTCCACTTT. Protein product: CAWSLVGTYNSPLHF.

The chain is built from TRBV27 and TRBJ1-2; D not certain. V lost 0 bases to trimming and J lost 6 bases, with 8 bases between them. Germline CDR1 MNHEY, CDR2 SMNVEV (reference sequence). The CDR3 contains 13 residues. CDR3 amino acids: CASSLSTKDGYTF. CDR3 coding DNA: TGTGCCAGCAGTTTATCGACAAAGGATGGCTACACCTTC.

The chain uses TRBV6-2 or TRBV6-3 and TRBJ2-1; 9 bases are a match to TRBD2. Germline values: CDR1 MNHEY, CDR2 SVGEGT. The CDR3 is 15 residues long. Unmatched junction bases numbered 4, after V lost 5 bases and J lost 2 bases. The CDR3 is CASSRPSGAYNEQFF. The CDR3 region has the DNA TGTGCCAGCAGTCGACCTAGCGGGGCCTACAATGAGCAGTTCTTC.

The CDR3 sequence: CASSLDRNQPQHF. The CDR3 DNA is TGTGCCAGCAGCTTAGACAGGAATCAGCCCCAGCATTTT. This rearrangement joins TRBV11-2 to TRBJ1-5, with D unclear. This CDR3 has 13 residues. The V gene lost 0 bases and the J gene lost 4 bases, with 4 bases spanning the gap. Germline loops: CDR1 SGHAT, CDR2 FQNNGV.

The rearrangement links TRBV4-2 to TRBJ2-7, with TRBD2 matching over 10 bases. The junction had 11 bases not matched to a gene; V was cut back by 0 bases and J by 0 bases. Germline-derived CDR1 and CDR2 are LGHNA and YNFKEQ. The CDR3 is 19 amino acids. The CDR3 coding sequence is TGTGCCAGCAGCCAAGATATTGGTAGCGGGGGGCTTAGCTCCTACGAGCAGTACTTC. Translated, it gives CASSQDIGSGGLSSYEQYF.

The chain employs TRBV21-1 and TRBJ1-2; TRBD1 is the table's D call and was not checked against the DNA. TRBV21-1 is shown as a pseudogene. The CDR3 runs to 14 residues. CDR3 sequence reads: CASSKDASGNGYTF. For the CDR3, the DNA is TGTGCCAGCAGCAAAGATGCGTCAGGGAATGGCTACACCTTC.

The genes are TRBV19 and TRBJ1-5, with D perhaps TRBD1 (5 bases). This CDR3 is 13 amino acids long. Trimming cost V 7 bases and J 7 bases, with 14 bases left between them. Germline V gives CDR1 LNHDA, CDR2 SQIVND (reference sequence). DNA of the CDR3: TGTGCCAGTACCATGGGGGGAAACCAGCCCCAGCATTTT. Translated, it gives CASTMGGNQPQHF.

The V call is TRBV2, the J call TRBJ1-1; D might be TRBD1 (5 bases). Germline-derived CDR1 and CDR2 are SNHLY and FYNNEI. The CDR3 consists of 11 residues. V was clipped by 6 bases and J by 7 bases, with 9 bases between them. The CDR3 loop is CASREGIEAFF. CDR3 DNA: TGTGCCAGCAGGGAGGGGATTGAAGCTTTCTTT.